This TCR beta chain was retrieved from a study of cytomegalovirus exposure and HLA in healthy donors. The PCR contained 60 Vbeta and 13 Jbeta primers. Repertoires were generated with immunoSEQ multiplex PCR, while TCRdb's copy carries only in-frame clones and drops some. The sample consists of about 110,000 clones, about 70% of them appearing once. The CDR3 loop spans 16 amino acids. Germline CDR1 SGHNT, CDR2 YYREEE (reference sequence). The sequence was obtained from a man aged 30-40 years in good health and CMV-seropositive. The chain carries TRBV5-4 and TRBJ2-5, with D possibly matching TRBD1 (5 bases). The J call is uncertain, as TRBJ2-7 better fits the DNA end. What was sequenced was PBMCs. CDR3 residues: CASSPEPTAYSYEQYF. As DNA, the CDR3 is TGTGCCAGCAGCCCGGAGCCGACAGCTTACTCCTACGAGCAGTACTTC.